This is a list of T cell receptor beta chains from one sample in a study of molecular identifiers for immune sequencing clone quantification. One entry per CDR3 protein, called by TCRdb with MiXCR from the PCR reads. Of hundreds of thousands of distinct CDR3 sequences listed, about 20% are singletons. The sequenced sample was naive CD8+ T cells from blood, with Jurkat cell RNA spiked in. These receptor sequences come from a human donor in good health. Some libraries in this study had Jurkat cell RNA spiked in. The CDR3 runs from the conserved cysteine through the conserved F or W. D genes are given only for firm matches. The size field is filled for only some rows; it gives once, few, many or a size class.

>many|-|TRBV20-1|TRBJ1-6
TGCAGTGCTAGTGATGCGGAGAGCTCCTATAATTCACCCCTCCACTTT
CSASDAESSYNSPLHF
>many|TRBD1|TRBV7-9|TRBJ2-2
TGTGCCAGCAGCCCAGGGGGCCACTACACCGGGGAGCTGTTTTTT
CASSPGGHYTGELFF
>few|-|TRBV19|TRBJ1-4
TGTGCCACCTCGCAGTATTCGACTAATGAAAAACTGTTTTTT
CATSQYSTNEKLFF
>many|-|TRBV19|TRBJ2-7
TGTGCCAGTAAGGCAGGTCCGCAGGTCGAGCAGTACTTC
CASKAGPQVEQYF
>many|-|TRBV5-1|TRBJ2-5
TGCGCCAGCAGCCTGGACGTCCAAGAGACCCAGTACTTC
CASSLDVQETQYF
>-|-|TRBV9|TRBJ2-5
TGTGCCAGCAGCGTAGTCCCGGGCTCTCAAGAGACCCAGTACTTC
CASSVVPGSQETQYF
>-|-|TRBV27|TRBJ2-5
TGTGCCAGCGGGGGGGACGGGGGGCCCCGGACCCAGTACTTC
CASGGDGGPRTQYF
>many|-|TRBV20-1|TRBJ2-1
TGCAGTGCTCCGGACCTGCCTTCGGTCAATGAGCAGTTCTTC
CSAPDLPSVNEQFF
>many|-|TRBV6-2/TRBV6-3|TRBJ1-5
TGTGCCAGCAGTTACGAGGGCTTGCGGCAGCCCCAGCATTTT
CASSYEGLRQPQHF
>many|-|TRBV5-5|TRBJ1-5
TGTGCCAGCAGCTTGTGGGGGGCCAATCAGCCCCAGCATTTT
CASSLWGANQPQHF
>few|-|TRBV5-3|TRBJ2-2
TGTGCCAGAAGCTTTATCCTAACACGACAAGGGACTGGCACTGGGGAGCTGTTTTTT
CARSFILTRQGTGTGELFF
>many|-|TRBV12-3/TRBV12-4|TRBJ2-3
TGTGCCAGCAGTTTGGGCTGGCCTTACACAGATACGCAGTATTTT
CASSLGWPYTDTQYF
>many|-|TRBV30|TRBJ2-7
TGTGCCTGGAGTAGTGACGGCCGCTCCTACGAGCAGTACTTC
CAWSSDGRSYEQYF
>many|-|TRBV20-1|TRBJ2-7
TGCAGTGCTAGAGGACCTTGGGATTCCCCCTACGAGCAGTACTTC
CSARGPWDSPYEQYF
>many|TRBD2|TRBV7-9|TRBJ2-3
TGTGCCAGCAGCCATAGACTAGCGGGCAACACAGATACGCAGTATTTT
CASSHRLAGNTDTQYF
>-|-|TRBV4-2|TRBJ1-1
TGTGCCGGCAGCCAAGAAGCAGGGGCCAACACTGAAGCTTTCTTT
CAGSQEAGANTEAFF
>many|TRBD1|TRBV5-1|TRBJ2-7
TGCGCCAGCAGCTTGTGGGGACAGGTTTACGACGAGCAGTACTTC
CASSLWGQVYDEQYF
>few|-|TRBV6-2/TRBV6-3|TRBJ2-7
TGTGCCAGCAGTTATAAAGACTCCTACGAGCAGTACTTC
CASSYKDSYEQYF
>many|TRBD2|TRBV20-1|TRBJ2-7
TGCAGTGCTAGGGACTTAGGACTAGCGGGAGGGCCGTCCTACGAGCAGTACTTC
CSARDLGLAGGPSYEQYF